This is a list of T cell receptor beta chains from one sample in a study of blood T cell repertoires in COVID-19. Data came from immunoSEQ multiplex PCR; TCRdb stores just in-frame clones and leaves some out. The sample consists of some 260,000 clones, roughly 80% of them appearing once. Sequencing was performed on PBMCs or T cells enriched from blood (not recorded which). The origin of the receptors is a young man with acute COVID-19. The CDR3 runs from the conserved cysteine through the conserved F or W. D genes are given only for firm matches. The listing skips clone size in some rows; elsewhere it reads once, few, many or a size class.

cdr3_aa	cdr3_nt	clone_size	v_call	j_call	d_call
CSVGTASTNEKLFF	TGCAGCGTTGGGACAGCCTCAACTAATGAAAAACTGTTTTTT	once	TRBV29-1	TRBJ1-4	-
CASSAGGTEAFF	TGCGCCAGCAGCGCAGGGGGCACTGAAGCTTTCTTT	once	TRBV5-1	TRBJ1-1	TRBD1
CASSLRGTTPLNTEAFF	TGTGCCAGCAGCTTGAGAGGGACTACCCCCCTGAACACTGAAGCTTTCTTT	few	TRBV7-2	TRBJ1-1	-
CATTPGTSETGELFF	TGTGCCACCACCCCCGGGACTAGCGAGACCGGGGAGCTGTTTTTT	-	TRBV24-1	TRBJ2-2	TRBD2
CASSWGTASGANVLTF	TGTGCCAGCAGCTGGGGGACAGCCTCTGGGGCCAACGTCCTGACTTTC	-	TRBV5-4	TRBJ2-6	TRBD1
CATSELTGVRFEKLFF	TGTGCCACCAGTGAATTAACAGGGGTTCGATTTGAAAAACTGTTTTTT	-	TRBV24-1	TRBJ1-4	TRBD1
CASSGGRGPHSGNTIYF	TGTGCCAGCAGCGGGGGGAGAGGGCCCCACTCTGGAAACACCATATATTTT	-	TRBV5-4	TRBJ1-3	-
CASSRGLAGVLNTGELFF	TGTGCCAGCAGTCGCGGACTAGCGGGGGTCCTGAACACCGGGGAGCTGTTTTTT	-	TRBV27	TRBJ2-2	TRBD2
CASSRGQAGNTEAFF	TGTGCCAGCAGCCGGGGACAGGCCGGGAACACTGAAGCTTTCTTT	-	TRBV7-6	TRBJ1-1	TRBD1
CALQAPNTGELFF	TGTGCCCTGCAGGCCCCCAACACCGGGGAGCTGTTTTTT	-	TRBV28	TRBJ2-2	-
CASSISVNTEAFF	TGTGCCAGTAGTATCTCGGTGAACACTGAAGCTTTCTTT	once	TRBV19	TRBJ1-1	-
CASSPNTGDTGELFF	TGTGCCAGCAGCCCGAATACAGGCGACACCGGGGAGCTGTTTTTT	-	TRBV3-1/TRBV3-2	TRBJ2-2	-
CASSQTRGTEAFF	TGTGCCAGCTCACAAACCCGGGGCACTGAAGCTTTCTTT	-	TRBV18	TRBJ1-1	-
CASSYYQGGNEQFF	TGCGCCAGCAGCTACTACCAGGGGGGCAATGAGCAGTTCTTC	-	TRBV5-1	TRBJ2-1	-
CASSSGLNEKLFF	TGCGCCAGCAGTTCCGGGTTAAATGAAAAACTGTTTTTT	-	TRBV5-1	TRBJ1-4	-
CASSQDWAGAATKYGYTF	TGTGCCAGCAGCCAAGATTGGGCAGGGGCCGCCACAAAGTATGGCTACACCTTC	-	TRBV3-1/TRBV3-2	TRBJ1-2	-
CASSWRAGGDTQYF	TGTGCCAGCAGCTGGCGCGCGGGGGGGGACACCCAGTACTTC	-	TRBV5-4	TRBJ2-5	TRBD2
CASSGRLAGASGTGELFF	TGTGCCAGCAGTGGACGGCTAGCGGGAGCCTCGGGCACCGGGGAGCTGTTTTTT	-	TRBV2	TRBJ2-2	TRBD2
CATRDRRDTEAFF	TGCGCCACCAGAGATCGGAGGGACACTGAAGCTTTCTTT	few	TRBV10-2	TRBJ1-1	-
CASSLGQGAQNEQFF	TGTGCCAGCAGCTTGGGACAGGGGGCGCAGAATGAGCAGTTCTTC	-	TRBV5-1	TRBJ2-1	TRBD1
CASRSLAGGFNEQFF	TGTGCCAGCAGGTCCCTAGCGGGGGGGTTCAATGAGCAGTTCTTC	-	TRBV2	TRBJ2-1	TRBD2
CASNPPGLAGTDTQYF	TGTGCCAGCAACCCACCAGGGCTAGCGGGGACAGATACGCAGTATTTT	-	TRBV28	TRBJ2-3	TRBD2
CASSLLVRSRVEAFF	TGTGCCAGCAGTTTATTAGTTCGGAGCCGAGTTGAAGCTTTCTTT	-	TRBV28	TRBJ1-1	-
CASSLGLAGGIGELFF	TGTGCCAGCAGCTTGGGGCTAGCGGGGGGAATCGGGGAGCTGTTTTTT	-	TRBV5-4	TRBJ2-2	TRBD2
CASSLNQGAVADTQYF	TGTGCCAGCAGCTTAAACCAGGGGGCTGTTGCAGATACGCAGTATTTT	-	TRBV5-4	TRBJ2-3	TRBD1
CASSILNRDTEAFF	TGTGCCAGTAGTATCCTGAACAGGGATACTGAAGCTTTCTTT	-	TRBV19	TRBJ1-1	-
CASSLTKGRGETQYF	TGTGCCAGCAGCTTAACCAAAGGGAGGGGAGAGACCCAGTACTTC	-	TRBV7-2	TRBJ2-5	TRBD2
CSASPGTGTSPLHF	TGCAGTGCTAGTCCCGGGACAGGGACATCACCCCTCCACTTT	-	TRBV20-1	TRBJ1-6	TRBD1
CAIRLGGMNTEAFF	TGTGCCATCAGGCTGGGAGGGATGAACACTGAAGCTTTCTTT	-	TRBV10-3	TRBJ1-1	-
CASSYWGSGELFF	TGTGCCAGCAGTTACTGGGGCTCGGGGGAGCTGTTTTTT	-	TRBV6-2/TRBV6-3	TRBJ2-2	-
CASSGTGDGYTF	TGTGCCAGCAGCGGGACAGGGGATGGCTACACCTTC	-	TRBV5-4	TRBJ1-2	TRBD1
CASSSKGTGVYGYTF	TGTGCCAGCAGCTCTAAGGGGACAGGGGTATATGGCTACACCTTC	-	TRBV7-2	TRBJ1-2	TRBD1
CASSLGESYNSPLHF	TGCGCCAGCAGCTTAGGGGAATCCTATAATTCACCCCTCCACTTT	-	TRBV5-1	TRBJ1-6	-
CASSAPGTAPMNTEAFF	TGTGCCAGCAGTGCTCCGGGGACAGCCCCCATGAACACTGAAGCTTTCTTT	-	TRBV6-1	TRBJ1-1	TRBD1
CASSPGGTNYGYTF	TGTGCCAGCAGTCCAGGAGGCACTAACTATGGCTACACCTTC	-	TRBV28	TRBJ1-2	-
CASSPRRGPVGSDTQYF	TGTGCCAGCAGCCCCCGGCGGGGTCCTGTTGGCTCAGATACGCAGTATTTT	once	TRBV14	TRBJ2-3	-
CASSREIQGADGYTF	TGTGCCAGCAGCCGTGAAATCCAGGGGGCTGATGGCTACACCTTC	once	TRBV4-2	TRBJ1-2	TRBD1
CASSDSIVGGELFF	TGTGCCAGCAGTGACTCGATAGTCGGCGGGGAGCTGTTTTTT	once	TRBV6-4	TRBJ2-2	-
CASSPPGGWADTQYF	TGTGCCAGCTCACCACCGGGAGGGTGGGCAGATACGCAGTATTTT	-	TRBV18	TRBJ2-3	TRBD2
CASRTKRQANTEAFF	TGTGCCAGCAGAACTAAACGACAGGCGAACACTGAAGCTTTCTTT	-	TRBV2	TRBJ1-1	-
CSAPVGRGYNEQFF	TGCAGCGCGCCCGTGGGGAGGGGGTACAATGAGCAGTTCTTC	once	TRBV29-1	TRBJ2-1	-
CASSLSSGHYNEQFF	TGTGCCAGCAGCCTGTCTAGCGGACATTATAATGAGCAGTTCTTC	-	TRBV9	TRBJ2-1	TRBD2
CASSLEARGTEAFF	TGTGCCAGCAGCTTGGAGGCCAGAGGCACTGAAGCTTTCTTT	-	TRBV5-1	TRBJ1-1	-
CASSLDSGSAYNEQFF	TGTGCCAGCAGTCTAGATAGCGGGAGTGCCTACAATGAGCAGTTCTTC	-	TRBV2	TRBJ2-1	TRBD2
CASSVLYGYTF	TGTGCCAGCAGTGTACTTTATGGCTACACCTTC	-	TRBV25-1	TRBJ1-2	-
CASSLAATNEKLFF	TGTGCCAGCAGTTTGGCTGCAACTAATGAAAAACTGTTTTTT	few	TRBV6-5	TRBJ1-4	-
CASSFGQTRTEAFF	TGTGCCAGCAGCTTCGGACAGACAAGAACTGAAGCTTTCTTT	-	TRBV7-8	TRBJ1-1	-
CASSLQGFNTEAFF	TGTGCCAGCAGCTTACAGGGGTTTAACACTGAAGCTTTCTTT	few	TRBV11-2	TRBJ1-1	-
CASSHGPGGVDGDTQYF	TGTGCCAGCAGTCATGGCCCCGGCGGGGTCGACGGAGATACGCAGTATTTT	-	TRBV7-3	TRBJ2-3	-